This T cell receptor (beta chain) was profiled in a study of CD8 T cells in ankylosing spondylitis. General study findings and limits: From matched ankylosing spondylitis synovial fluid, disease-linked clones were reportedly recovered at significantly enriched levels. A TCR beta motif of under 10 highly homologous variants appeared characteristic of ankylosing spondylitis blood.

TCRdb used MiXCR to reprocess the 5' RACE reads, holding one entry per CDR3 protein. The data show 670,000 or so distinct CDR3 sequences, 15% to 20% seen once. The CDR3 is made up of 12 amino acids. V lost 5 bases, J lost 4 bases, and 9 bases lay in between. CDR1 and CDR2 from the germline V gene are MDHEN and SYDVKM. This clonotype came up a few times. Its target is unknown. The TCR sequence derives from a male donor with ankylosing spondylitis. The V call is TRBV28, the J call TRBJ2-7; D is undetermined. The sequencing input was blood, either unsorted or a sorted T cell fraction (not recorded which). This chain's CDR3 is CASSTALYEQYF. In DNA form, the CDR3 reads TGTGCCAGCAGTACTGCCCTGTACGAGCAGTACTTC.